Listed here are 22 T cell receptor beta chains from one sample, sequenced in a study of T cells in Graves' hyperthyroidism and ophthalmopathy. What was amplified from RNA transcripts were TCR beta CDR3 regions. The HTBI primer set drove a first-round RT-PCR of the TCR CDR3. A single record per CDR3 protein comes from TCRdb applying MiXCR to the multiplex PCR reads. The sample comprises approximately 410,000 distinct CDR3 sequences, roughly 15% of which are singletons, and 5% to 6% rests with the top ten. The sequenced sample consisted of blood. The receptors were sampled from a woman aged 18-29 years with Graves' hyperthyroidism.

At least ten counts were recorded for this clonotype. The V and J genes are TRBV28 and TRBJ2-1, with 13 bases matching TRBD2. The CDR3 runs 17 residues. V lost 3 bases, J lost 8 bases, and 10 bases stayed unmatched. CDR1 MDHEN and CDR2 SYDVKM come from the germline V gene. This CDR3 reads CASSFPSRTSGSDEQFF. The DNA of the CDR3 is TGTGCCAGCAGTTTCCCCAGCAGGACTAGCGGGAGTGATGAGCAGTTCTTC. Together with reference TRBV28 and TRBJ2-1, the CDR3 gives the full variable domain: DVKVTQSSRYLVKRTGEKVFLECVQDMDHENMFWYRQDPGLGLRLIYFSYDVKMKEKGDIPEGYSVSREKKERFSLILESASTNQTSMYLCASSFPSRTSGSDEQFFGPGTRLTVL.

As for this clonotype: The germline gene is not matched at one end of the junction; a read error may be the cause. This chain uses TRBV20-1 with TRBJ1-1, with 10 nucleotides matching TRBD1. The CDR3 contains 14 residues. Germline V gives CDR1 DFQATT, CDR2 SNEGSKA (reference sequence). CDR3 amino acids: CSAATGTGDTEVFF. The CDR3 nucleotides are TGCAGTGCGGCCACTGGGACAGGGGACACTGAAGTTTTCTTT.

This clonotype was counted many times. V gene TRBV10-3 combines with J gene TRBJ2-7; D remains ambiguous. CDR3 size: 12 residues. The V gene lost 2 bases and the J gene lost 3 bases, with 5 bases spanning the gap. CDR1 ENHRY and CDR2 SYGVKD come from the germline V gene. The CDR3 bases are TGTGCCATCAGTGAGAGTAGCTACGAGCAGTACTTC. Its protein is CAISESSYEQYF.

This clonotype was seen repeatedly, ten times or more. The junction departs from germline at one end; a sequencing error may be responsible. The chain joins TRBV12-3 or TRBV12-4 to TRBJ1-2; tentative D call: TRBD1 (6 bases). The CDR3 spans 14 residues. CDR3 DNA sequence: TGTACCAGCAGTTTAAGCGGACAGAACTATGGCTACACCTTC. Its translation is CTSSLSGQNYGYTF.

Note on this clonotype: Just one base apart from a much larger clone, this may be a read error. The rearrangement uses TRBV7-9 and TRBJ2-7; D perhaps matches TRBD2 (6 bases). Germline-derived CDR1 and CDR2 are SEHNR and FQNEAQ (reference sequence). This CDR3 has 16 residues. For the CDR3, the DNA is TGTGCCAGCAGCCCCCGTCGCGGGACCCTGGGCGCCGAGCCGTACTTC. Its protein product is CASSPRRGTLGAEPYF.

This clonotype has ten or more counts. CDR3 in amino acids: CASSDLSVTYEQYF. In nucleotides, the CDR3 is TGTGCCAGCAGTGATTTGTCGGTGACCTACGAGCAGTACTTC. V usage is TRBV2 and J usage is TRBJ2-7; D gene uncertain. Trimming left V 3 bases short and J 2 bases short, with 11 bases between. The CDR3 sequence is 14 residues long. CDR1 SNHLY and CDR2 FYNNEI come from the germline V gene.

This clonotype was seen ten or more times. The chain carries TRBV11-2 and TRBJ1-1; unclear D gene. From germline, CDR1 is SGHAT and CDR2 FQNNGV. Trimming cost V 0 bases and J 3 bases, with 14 bases left between them. The CDR3 is 16 amino acids. This CDR3 is CASSLEAGLGHTEAFF. CDR3 in DNA: TGTGCCAGCAGCTTAGAAGCGGGGTTGGGCCACACTGAAGCTTTCTTT. The full variable domain, rest sourced from reference TRBV11-2 and TRBJ1-1, is EAGVAQSPRYKIIEKRQSVAFWCNPISGHATLYWYQQILGQGPKLLIQFQNNGVVDDSQLPKDRFSAERLKGVDSTLKIQPAKLEDSAVYLCASSLEAGLGHTEAFFGQGTRLTVV.

The table lists this clonotype with many counts. The chain carries TRBV28 and TRBJ1-1; D perhaps matches TRBD1 (5 bases). Per the germline V gene, CDR1 is MDHEN and CDR2 is SYDVKM. The V end was cut by 4 bases, the J end by 3 bases, with 12 bases between. The CDR3 totals 14 residues. CDR3 nucleotide sequence: TGTGCCAGCAGTTACGACCAGACAGACACTGAAGCTTTCTTT. It specifies CASSYDQTDTEAFF.

This clonotype has at least ten counts. The genes are TRBV2 and TRBJ2-1; D gene unclear. The CDR3 is 15 residues long. CDR1 is SNHLY and CDR2 is FYNNEI in the germline V gene. V shed 5 bases and J shed 0 bases, with 11 bases lying between them. As DNA, the CDR3 is TGTGCCAGCAGTAGATCAAGCCTCTCCTACAATGAGCAGTTCTTC. Translation gives CASSRSSLSYNEQFF.

This chain uses TRBV9 with TRBJ2-3, with D possibly TRBD1 on 5 matching bases. CDR1 SGDLS and CDR2 YYNGEE come from the germline V gene. Trimming pared 0 bases from V and 1 base from J, leaving 6 bases between. CDR3 length equals 14 residues. This CDR3 reads CASSVAGRTDTQYF. In DNA form, the CDR3 reads TGTGCCAGCAGCGTAGCAGGGCGCACAGATACGCAGTATTTT.

This clonotype was seen repeatedly, ten times or more. The chain recombines TRBV27 with TRBJ2-1; a possible D gene is TRBD2 (7 bases). The ends were cut back, 6 bases at V and 5 bases at J, with 29 bases in the middle. Germline values: CDR1 MNHEY, CDR2 SMNVEV (reference sequence). The CDR3 extends over 19 amino acids. Here the CDR3 reads CASSRGGVSGTPRHNEQFF. As DNA, the CDR3 is TGTGCCAGCAGCCGAGGGGGGGTTAGCGGCACACCTCGCCACAATGAGCAGTTCTTC.

J is TRBJ1-1 and V is TRBV7-9; no definite D call. V lost 6 bases and J 0 bases, leaving 11 bases between the germline ends. The CDR3 is 14 residues long. Germline V gives CDR1 SEHNR, CDR2 FQNEAQ (reference sequence). The CDR3 sequence: CASSPRHVNTEAFF. The CDR3 nucleotides are TGTGCCAGCAGTCCGAGACATGTGAACACTGAAGCTTTCTTT.

In its sample, this clonotype was seen many times. J is TRBJ2-1 and V is TRBV28, with 12 bases aligning to TRBD1. The CDR3 is made up of 18 amino acids. J lost 6 bases, V lost 4 bases, and 13 bases had no gene match. Germline CDR1 reads MDHEN; CDR2 reads SYDVKM. CDR3 sequence reads: CASSSLRKGQGALNEQFF. As DNA, the CDR3 is TGTGCCAGCAGTTCCCTCCGAAAGGGACAGGGGGCTCTCAATGAGCAGTTCTTC.

This clonotype turned up a few times. This rearrangement joins TRBV16 to TRBJ1-4; tentative D call: TRBD1 (6 bases). Trimming pared 4 bases from V and 2 bases from J, leaving 11 bases between. The CDR3 extends over 15 amino acids. Germline CDR1 KGHSY, CDR2 FQNENV. CDR3 nucleotides: TGTGCCAGCAGCCTACAGGGTTCCACTAATGAAAAACTGTTTTTT. It codes for CASSLQGSTNEKLFF.

This clonotype was recorded many times. V gene TRBV7-9 combines with J gene TRBJ1-2; the D gene is possibly TRBD1 (6 bases). This CDR3 has 14 amino acids. Trimming cost V 4 bases and J 4 bases, with 13 bases left between them. The germline V gene has CDR1 SEHNR and CDR2 FQNEAQ (reference sequence). CDR3 bases: TGTGCCAGCAGCTCATTTACAGGGATCTATGGCTACACCTTC. The encoded protein is CASSSFTGIYGYTF.

This clonotype was detected many times. This chain links TRBV4-1 with TRBJ2-3; D may match TRBD1 or TRBD2 (5 bases each). Germline assignment: CDR1 MGHRA and CDR2 YSYEKL. The V gene lost 2 bases and the J gene lost 0 bases, with 12 bases spanning the gap. This CDR3 contains 16 residues. The CDR3 sequence: CASSQIGTESTDTQYF. The CDR3 DNA is TGCGCCAGCAGCCAAATCGGGACGGAAAGCACAGATACGCAGTATTTT.

This clonotype has a handful of counts. CDR3 DNA sequence: TGTGCCAGCACCCCTATTGCGAGAAGGTCACCCCTCCACTTT. Its translation is CASTPIARRSPLHF. V gene TRBV28 combines with J gene TRBJ1-6, with D unclear. The CDR3 contains 14 residues. The V gene lost 7 bases and the J gene lost 10 bases, with 17 bases spanning the gap. Germline assignment: CDR1 MDHEN and CDR2 SYDVKM.

This clonotype was found a few times. This chain links TRBV27 with TRBJ1-2; D is uncertain. Germline values: CDR1 MNHEY, CDR2 SMNVEV (reference sequence). V was trimmed by 1 base and J by 2 bases, leaving 8 bases between them. The CDR3 consists of 14 residues. CDR3 sequence (DNA): TGTGCCAGCAGTTTATTGGGAGTGAACTATGGCTACACCTTC. This translates into CASSLLGVNYGYTF.

This clonotype occurred a few times. The CDR3 loop reads CASSPKGRYYEQYF. CDR3 DNA: TGTGCCAGCAGCCCTAAAGGTCGATACTACGAGCAGTACTTC. The chain recombines TRBV6-1 with TRBJ2-7; D is unresolved. The length of the CDR3 is 14 residues. Trimming took off 6 bases at V and 3 bases at J, with 15 bases between the two ends. CDR1 and CDR2 from the germline V gene are MNHNS and SASEGT.

This clonotype appeared a few times. This sequence joins TRBV11-2 and TRBJ1-3; perhaps TRBD1 as D (5 bases). The V gene lost 2 bases and the J gene lost 4 bases, with 12 bases spanning the gap. The germline V gene has CDR1 SGHAT and CDR2 FQNNGV. This CDR3 is 15 amino acids long. CDR3 loop: CASSLLPGTGNTIYF. In nucleotides, the CDR3 is TGTGCCAGCAGCTTACTGCCGGGGACGGGAAACACCATATATTTT.

This clonotype has a count of ten or more. V and J are TRBV7-3 and TRBJ1-1; D call uncertain. The CDR3 covers 12 residues. The V gene lost 4 bases and the J gene lost 3 bases, with 6 bases spanning the gap. CDR1 is SGHTA and CDR2 is FQGTGA in the germline V gene. This CDR3 is CASSSQDTEAFF. The CDR3 DNA sequence: TGTGCCAGCAGCTCACAAGACACTGAAGCTTTCTTT.

This clonotype was observed many times. This sequence joins TRBV2 and TRBJ1-2; D is perhaps TRBD1 (6 bases). The germline CDR1 and CDR2 sequences are SNHLY and FYNNEI. The length of the CDR3 is 13 residues. Trimming removed 8 bases at V and 7 bases at J, with 17 bases between. As DNA, the CDR3 is TGTGCCAGCTCCATGACAGGTGACGGTGGCTACACCTTC. Its protein product is CASSMTGDGGYTF. The full variable domain, rest sourced from reference TRBV2 and TRBJ1-2, is EPEVTQTPSHQVTQMGQEVILRCVPISNHLYFYWYRQILGQKVEFLVSFYNNEISEKSEIFDDQFSVERPDGSNFTLKIRSTKLEDSAMYFCASSMTGDGGYTFGSGTRLTVV.